The subject of this entry is one TCR beta chain. The sample belongs to a study of blood T cell repertoires in COVID-19. Authors' analysis steps: Researchers report that nucleated cell counts were estimated from reference gene primer amplification. TCRdb keeps only in-frame clones here, not all; method: immunoSEQ multiplex PCR. V, J and clone size reflect that table, while D and trimming were determined from the DNA. The sample includes 60,000 or so clones, approximately 84% of them seen just once. The CDR3 has 15 residues. CDR1 is MGHDK, CDR2 SYGVNS, per germline. The V gene lost 8 bases and the J gene lost 1 base, with 16 bases spanning the gap.

This clonotype was obtained from a man in his fifties or sixties with acute or convalescent COVID-19. The chain joins TRBV25-1 to TRBJ2-3, with no clear D. Sequenced sample: peripheral blood. Here the CDR3 DNA reads TGTGCCAGCTCCTGTCGGCCCGGAGGCACAGATACGCAGTATTTT. Translation: CASSCRPGGTDTQYF.